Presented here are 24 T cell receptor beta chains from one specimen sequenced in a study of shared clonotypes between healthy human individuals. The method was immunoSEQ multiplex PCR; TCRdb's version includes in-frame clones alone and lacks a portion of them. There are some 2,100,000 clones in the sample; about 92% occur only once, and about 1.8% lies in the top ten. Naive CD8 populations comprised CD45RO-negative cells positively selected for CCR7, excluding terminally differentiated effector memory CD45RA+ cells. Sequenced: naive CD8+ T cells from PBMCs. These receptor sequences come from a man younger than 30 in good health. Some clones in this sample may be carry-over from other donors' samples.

The DNA of the CDR3 is TGTGCCAGCAGTTTGGGGGGCCTCAGAACCTACGAGCAGTACTTC. Its protein product is CASSLGGLRTYEQYF. The rearrangement joins TRBV28 to TRBJ2-7; tentatively, D is TRBD1 or TRBD2 (6 bases each). The V gene lost 3 bases and the J gene lost 2 bases, with 14 bases spanning the gap. This CDR3 contains 15 residues. Germline CDR1 and CDR2: MDHEN and SYDVKM.

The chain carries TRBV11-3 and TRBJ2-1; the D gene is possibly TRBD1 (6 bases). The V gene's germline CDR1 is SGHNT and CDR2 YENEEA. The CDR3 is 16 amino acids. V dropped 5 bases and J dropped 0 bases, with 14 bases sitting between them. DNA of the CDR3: TGTGCCAGCAGCCGAGGGGGACGGAGCTCCTACAATGAGCAGTTCTTC. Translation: CASSRGGRSSYNEQFF.

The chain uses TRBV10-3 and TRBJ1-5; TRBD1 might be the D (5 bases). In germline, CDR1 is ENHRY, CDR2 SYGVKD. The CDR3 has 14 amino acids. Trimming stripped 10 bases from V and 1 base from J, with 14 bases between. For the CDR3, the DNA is TGTGCCACCCGCAGGGTTTTGAGCAATCAGCCCCAGCATTTT. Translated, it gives CATRRVLSNQPQHF.

The CDR3 coding sequence is TGTGCCAGCAGTTTATCGAAAGGGATTGGCTACACCTTC. Translating it yields CASSLSKGIGYTF. This rearrangement joins TRBV27 to TRBJ1-2; the D is unclear. Per the germline V gene, CDR1 is MNHEY and CDR2 is SMNVEV (reference sequence). V lost 0 bases and J 7 bases, leaving 9 bases between the germline ends. The CDR3 contains 13 residues.

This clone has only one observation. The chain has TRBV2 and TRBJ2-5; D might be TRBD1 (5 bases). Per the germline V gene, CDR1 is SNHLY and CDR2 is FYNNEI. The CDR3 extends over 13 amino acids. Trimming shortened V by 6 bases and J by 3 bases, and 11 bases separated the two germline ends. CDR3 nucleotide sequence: TGTGCCAGCAGGACTTTAGGGGAAGAGACCCAGTACTTC. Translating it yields CASRTLGEETQYF. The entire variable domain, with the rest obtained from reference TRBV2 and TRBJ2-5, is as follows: EPEVTQTPSHQVTQMGQEVILRCVPISNHLYFYWYRQILGQKVEFLVSFYNNEISEKSEIFDDQFSVERPDGSNFTLKIRSTKLEDSAMYFCASRTLGEETQYFGPGTRLLVL.

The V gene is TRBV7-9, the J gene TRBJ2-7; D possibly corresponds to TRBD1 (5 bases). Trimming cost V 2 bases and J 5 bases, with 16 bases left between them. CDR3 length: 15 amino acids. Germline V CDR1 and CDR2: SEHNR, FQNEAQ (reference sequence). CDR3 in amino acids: CASSLFVSGADEQYF. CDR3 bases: TGTGCCAGCAGCTTATTCGTTTCTGGGGCGGACGAGCAGTACTTC.

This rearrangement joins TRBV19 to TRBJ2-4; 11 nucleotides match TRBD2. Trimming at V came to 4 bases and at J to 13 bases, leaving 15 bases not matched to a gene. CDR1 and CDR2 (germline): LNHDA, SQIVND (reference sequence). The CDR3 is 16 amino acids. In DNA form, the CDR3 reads TGTGCCAGTAGTACCTCTCTCGGGACTAGCGGCCTAGTCCAGTACTTC. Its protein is CASSTSLGTSGLVQYF.

The CDR3 bases are TGTGCCAGCAGCTTAGGGACAGTCAACTACGAGCAGTACTTC. This gives the protein CASSLGTVNYEQYF. The V gene is TRBV7-2, the J gene TRBJ2-7, with D tentatively TRBD1 (6 bases). Trimming shortened V by 1 base and J by 3 bases, and 10 bases separated the two germline ends. The CDR3 runs to 14 residues. Germline CDR1 SGHTA, CDR2 FQGNSA.

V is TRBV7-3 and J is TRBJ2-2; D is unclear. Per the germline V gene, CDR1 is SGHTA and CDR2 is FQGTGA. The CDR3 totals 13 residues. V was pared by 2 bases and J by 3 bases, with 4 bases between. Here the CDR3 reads CASSLLYTGELFF. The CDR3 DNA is TGTGCCAGCAGCTTATTGTACACCGGGGAGCTGTTTTTT.

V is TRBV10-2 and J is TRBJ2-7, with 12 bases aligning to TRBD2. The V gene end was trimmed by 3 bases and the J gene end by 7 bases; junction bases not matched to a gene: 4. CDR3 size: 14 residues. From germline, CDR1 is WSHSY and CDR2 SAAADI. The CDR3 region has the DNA TGCGCCAGCAGTGACCTAGCGGGAGGGCCGGAGCAGTACTTC. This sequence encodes CASSDLAGGPEQYF.

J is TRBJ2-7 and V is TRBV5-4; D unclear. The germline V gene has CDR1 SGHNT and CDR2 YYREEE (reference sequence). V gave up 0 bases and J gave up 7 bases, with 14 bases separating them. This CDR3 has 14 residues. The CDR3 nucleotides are TGTGCCAGCAGCTTGGGTCGTCAGAGCATAGAGCAGTACTTC. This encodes CASSLGRQSIEQYF.

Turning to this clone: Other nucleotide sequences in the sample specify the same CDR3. CDR3 region: CASSFSVYEQYF. CDR3 DNA sequence: TGTGCCAGCAGCTTTTCGGTCTACGAGCAGTACTTC. This chain connects TRBV7-9 to TRBJ2-7; D uncertain. CDR3 length equals 12 residues. The V gene lost 3 bases and the J gene lost 3 bases, with 6 bases spanning the gap. Germline V lookup: CDR1 SEHNR, CDR2 FQNEAQ (reference sequence).

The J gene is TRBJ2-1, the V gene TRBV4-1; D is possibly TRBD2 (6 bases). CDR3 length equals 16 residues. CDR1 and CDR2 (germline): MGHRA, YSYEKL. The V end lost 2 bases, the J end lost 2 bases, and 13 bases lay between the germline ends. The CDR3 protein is CASSQRGLATYNEQFF. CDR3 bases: TGCGCCAGCAGCCAACGGGGCCTAGCGACCTACAATGAGCAGTTCTTC.

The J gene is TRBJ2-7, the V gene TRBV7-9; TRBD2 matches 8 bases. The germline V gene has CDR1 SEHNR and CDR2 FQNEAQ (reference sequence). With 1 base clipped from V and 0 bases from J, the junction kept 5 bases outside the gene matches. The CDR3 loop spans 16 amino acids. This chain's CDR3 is CASSLGLARSSYEQYF. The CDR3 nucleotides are TGTGCCAGCAGCTTAGGACTAGCGCGGAGCTCCTACGAGCAGTACTTC.

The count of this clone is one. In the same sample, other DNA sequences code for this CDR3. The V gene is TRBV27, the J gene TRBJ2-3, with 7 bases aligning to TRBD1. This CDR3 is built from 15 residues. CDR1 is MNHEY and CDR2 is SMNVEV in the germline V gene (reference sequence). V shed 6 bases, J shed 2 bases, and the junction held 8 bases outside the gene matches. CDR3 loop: CASSLLTGPTDTQYF. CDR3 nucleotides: TGTGCCAGCAGCCTCTTGACAGGGCCCACAGATACGCAGTATTTT.

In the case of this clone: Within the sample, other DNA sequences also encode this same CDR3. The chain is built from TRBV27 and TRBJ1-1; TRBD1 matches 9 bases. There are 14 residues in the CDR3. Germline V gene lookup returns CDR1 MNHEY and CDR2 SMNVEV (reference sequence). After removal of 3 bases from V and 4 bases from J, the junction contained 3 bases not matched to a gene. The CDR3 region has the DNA TGTGCCAGCAGTTTGGGACAGGGTAGCACTGAAGCTTTCTTT. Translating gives CASSLGQGSTEAFF.

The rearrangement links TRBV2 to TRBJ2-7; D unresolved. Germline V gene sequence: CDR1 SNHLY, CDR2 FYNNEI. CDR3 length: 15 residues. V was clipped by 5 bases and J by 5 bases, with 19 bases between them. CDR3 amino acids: CASSPPALPRNEQYF. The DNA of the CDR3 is TGTGCCAGCAGTCCACCGGCCCTTCCAAGGAACGAGCAGTACTTC. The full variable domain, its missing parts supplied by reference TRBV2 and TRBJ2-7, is EPEVTQTPSHQVTQMGQEVILRCVPISNHLYFYWYRQILGQKVEFLVSFYNNEISEKSEIFDDQFSVERPDGSNFTLKIRSTKLEDSAMYFCASSPPALPRNEQYFGPGTRLTVT.

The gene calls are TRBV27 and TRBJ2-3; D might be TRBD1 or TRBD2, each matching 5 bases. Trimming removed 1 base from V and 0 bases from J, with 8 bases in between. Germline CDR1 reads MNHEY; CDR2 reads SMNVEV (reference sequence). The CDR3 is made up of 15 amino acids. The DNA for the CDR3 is TGTGCCAGCAGTTTATATGGGGGAAGCACAGATACGCAGTATTTT. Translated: CASSLYGGSTDTQYF.

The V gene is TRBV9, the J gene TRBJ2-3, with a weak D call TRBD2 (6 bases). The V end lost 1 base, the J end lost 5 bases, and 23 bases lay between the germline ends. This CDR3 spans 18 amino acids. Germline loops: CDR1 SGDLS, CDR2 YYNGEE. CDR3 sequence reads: CASSVPSAGGELGDTQYF. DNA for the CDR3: TGTGCCAGCAGCGTACCGTCCGCGGGCGGGGAACTTGGAGATACGCAGTATTTT. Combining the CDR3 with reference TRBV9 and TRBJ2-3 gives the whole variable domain DSGVTQTPKHLITATGQRVTLRCSPRSGDLSVYWYQQSLDQGLQFLIQYYNGEERAKGNILERFSAQQFPDLHSELNLSSLELGDSALYFCASSVPSAGGELGDTQYFGPGTRLTVL.

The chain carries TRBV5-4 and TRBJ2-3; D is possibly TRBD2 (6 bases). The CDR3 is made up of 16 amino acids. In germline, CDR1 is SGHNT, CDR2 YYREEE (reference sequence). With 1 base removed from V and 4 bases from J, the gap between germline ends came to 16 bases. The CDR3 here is CASSLNPRERPDTQYF. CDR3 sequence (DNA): TGTGCCAGCAGCTTGAACCCCCGGGAGAGACCAGATACGCAGTATTTT.

This chain's CDR3 is CASSFLLAGGPETQYF. The CDR3 coding sequence is TGTGCCAGCAGTTTCCTACTAGCGGGAGGGCCTGAGACCCAGTACTTC. V and J are TRBV27 and TRBJ2-5; TRBD2 matches 13 bases. With V trimmed by 3 bases and J by 5 bases, 6 bases remained unmatched. Germline CDR1 and CDR2: MNHEY and SMNVEV (reference sequence). The CDR3 is 16 amino acids.

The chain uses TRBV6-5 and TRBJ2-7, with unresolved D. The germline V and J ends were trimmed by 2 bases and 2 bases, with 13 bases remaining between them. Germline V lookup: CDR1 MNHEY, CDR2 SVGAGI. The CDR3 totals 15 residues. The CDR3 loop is CASSYTPRSTYEQYF. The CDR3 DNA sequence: TGTGCCAGCAGTTACACCCCTCGGTCGACCTACGAGCAGTACTTC.

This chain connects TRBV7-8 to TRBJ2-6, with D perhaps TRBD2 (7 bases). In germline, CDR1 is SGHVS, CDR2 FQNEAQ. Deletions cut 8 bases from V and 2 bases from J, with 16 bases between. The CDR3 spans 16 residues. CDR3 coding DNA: TGTGCCAGCGTCCGGGGGGCGCTTCCTGGGGCCAACGTCCTGACTTTC. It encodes CASVRGALPGANVLTF.

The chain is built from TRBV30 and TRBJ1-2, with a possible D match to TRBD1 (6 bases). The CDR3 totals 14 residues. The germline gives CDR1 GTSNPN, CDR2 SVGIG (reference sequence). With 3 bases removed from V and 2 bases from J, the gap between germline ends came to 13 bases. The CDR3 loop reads CAWRIIDRNYGYTF. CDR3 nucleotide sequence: TGTGCCTGGAGGATCATAGACAGGAACTATGGCTACACCTTC.